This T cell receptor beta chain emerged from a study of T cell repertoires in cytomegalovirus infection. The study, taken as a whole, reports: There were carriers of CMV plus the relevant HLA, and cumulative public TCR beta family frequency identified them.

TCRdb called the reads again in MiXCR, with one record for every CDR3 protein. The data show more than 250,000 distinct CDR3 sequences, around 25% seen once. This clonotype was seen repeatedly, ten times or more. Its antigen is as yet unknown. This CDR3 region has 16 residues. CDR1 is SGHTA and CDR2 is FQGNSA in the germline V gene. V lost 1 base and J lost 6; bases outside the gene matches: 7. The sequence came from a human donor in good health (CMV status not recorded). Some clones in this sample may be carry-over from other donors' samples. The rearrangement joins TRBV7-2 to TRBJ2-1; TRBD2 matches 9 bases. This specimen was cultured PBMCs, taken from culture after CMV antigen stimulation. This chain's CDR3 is CASSLDSLAGSNEQFF. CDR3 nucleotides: TGTGCCAGCAGCTTAGATTCCCTAGCGGGATCCAATGAGCAGTTCTTC.